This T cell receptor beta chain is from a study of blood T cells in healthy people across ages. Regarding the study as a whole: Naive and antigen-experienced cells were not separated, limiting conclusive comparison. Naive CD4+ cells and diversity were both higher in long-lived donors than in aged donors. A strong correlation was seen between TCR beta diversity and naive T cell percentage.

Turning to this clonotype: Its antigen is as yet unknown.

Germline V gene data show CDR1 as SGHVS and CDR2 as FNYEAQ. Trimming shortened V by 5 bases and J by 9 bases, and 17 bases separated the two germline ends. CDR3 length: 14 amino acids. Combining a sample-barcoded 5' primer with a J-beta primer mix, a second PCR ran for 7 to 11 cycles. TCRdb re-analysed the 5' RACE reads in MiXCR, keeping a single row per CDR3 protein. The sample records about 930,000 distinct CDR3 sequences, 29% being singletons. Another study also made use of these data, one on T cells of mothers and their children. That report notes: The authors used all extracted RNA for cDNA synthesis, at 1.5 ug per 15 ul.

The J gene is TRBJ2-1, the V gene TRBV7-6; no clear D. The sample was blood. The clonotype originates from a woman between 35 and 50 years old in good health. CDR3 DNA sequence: TGTGCCAGCAGCCCCCAGGTTAAAGTAGGTGAGCAGTTCTTC. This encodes CASSPQVKVGEQFF.